This record covers a single T cell receptor (beta chain). The same CDR3 also results from other DNA sequences found in this sample. Profiling relied on immunoSEQ multiplex PCR, and the TCRdb table lists in-frame clones only, not all of them. This sample has about 310,000 clones, with more than 75% found just once. This record comes from a study of blood T cell repertoires in COVID-19. Study at large: COVID-19 samples, acute and convalescent, were from the United States, Italy and Spain. T cells, B-cell-depleted T cells, or PBMCs provided the cDNA or gDNA that served as material.

This TCR derives from a man aged 45-65 years with active or convalescent COVID-19. Sequenced material: peripheral blood.

The CDR3 spells CASSRGLGSNEKLFF. In DNA form, the CDR3 reads TGCGCCAGCAGCCGGGGGCTGGGGTCAAATGAAAAACTGTTTTTT. This chain joins TRBV4-3 and TRBJ1-4; TRBD1 is a possible D gene (6 bases). Per germline, CDR1 LGHNA and CDR2 YSLEER. Trimming took 4 bases from V and 5 from J, leaving 14 bases between them. The CDR3 is 15 amino acids.